The clone carrying this T cell receptor (beta chain) was found a few times. The data belong to a study of shared clonotypes between healthy human individuals. The overall study: Three CD4 naive, three CD4 memory, two CD8 naive and one CD8 memory plate were used per donor.

Some clones are missing from TCRdb's copy, which holds only in-frame ones; the method was immunoSEQ multiplex PCR. Among about 980,000 clones, more than 75% were seen once, and the ten largest hold roughly 1.5%. This CDR3 is built from 15 residues. Germline loops: CDR1 SEHNR, CDR2 FQNEAQ (reference sequence). Trimming shortened V by 1 base and J by 5 bases, and 12 bases separated the two germline ends. Sample: memory CD4+ T cells sorted from blood. Noted subset: CD45RA-negative fraction. This receptor was obtained from a man aged 18-30 years in good health. The chain has TRBV7-9 and TRBJ2-1; D unclear. CDR3 amino acids: CASSLGPNQNNEQFF. In DNA form, the CDR3 reads TGTGCCAGCAGCTTAGGGCCAAATCAGAACAATGAGCAGTTCTTC.